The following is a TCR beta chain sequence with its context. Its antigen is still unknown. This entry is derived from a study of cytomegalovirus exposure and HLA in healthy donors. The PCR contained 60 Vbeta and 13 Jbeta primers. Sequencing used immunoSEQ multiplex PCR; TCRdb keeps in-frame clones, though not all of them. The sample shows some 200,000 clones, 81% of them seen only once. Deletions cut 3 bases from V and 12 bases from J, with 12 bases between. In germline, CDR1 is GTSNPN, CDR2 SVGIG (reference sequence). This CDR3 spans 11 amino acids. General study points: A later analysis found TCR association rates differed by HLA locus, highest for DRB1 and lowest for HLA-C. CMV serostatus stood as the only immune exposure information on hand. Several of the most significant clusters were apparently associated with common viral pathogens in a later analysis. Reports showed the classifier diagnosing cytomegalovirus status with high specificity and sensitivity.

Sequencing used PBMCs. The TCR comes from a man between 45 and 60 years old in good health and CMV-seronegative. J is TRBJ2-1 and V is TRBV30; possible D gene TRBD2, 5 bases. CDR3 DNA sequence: TGTGCCTGGAGCTCGGACTCCTTGCAGTTCTTC. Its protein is CAWSSDSLQFF.